The clone carrying this T cell receptor (beta chain) was counted only a few times. The CDR3 covers 15 residues. J was trimmed by 4 bases and V by 4 bases; bases with no gene match: 8. Germline V CDR1 and CDR2: MGHRA, YSYEKL. The record originates from a study of blood T cell repertoires in COVID-19. Profiled with immunoSEQ multiplex PCR; TCRdb holds only in-frame clones, not every one. The sample lists 300,000 to 400,000 clones; more than 75% were seen once. The chain employs TRBV4-1 and TRBJ2-5; 8 bases are a match to TRBD1. Material: peripheral blood. This sequence originates from a woman between 50 and 59 years old with COVID-19, enrolled during active disease. In DNA form, the CDR3 reads TGCGCCAGCAGCCCGTCCGACAGGGGAATAGAGACCCAGTACTTC. Encoded protein: CASSPSDRGIETQYF.